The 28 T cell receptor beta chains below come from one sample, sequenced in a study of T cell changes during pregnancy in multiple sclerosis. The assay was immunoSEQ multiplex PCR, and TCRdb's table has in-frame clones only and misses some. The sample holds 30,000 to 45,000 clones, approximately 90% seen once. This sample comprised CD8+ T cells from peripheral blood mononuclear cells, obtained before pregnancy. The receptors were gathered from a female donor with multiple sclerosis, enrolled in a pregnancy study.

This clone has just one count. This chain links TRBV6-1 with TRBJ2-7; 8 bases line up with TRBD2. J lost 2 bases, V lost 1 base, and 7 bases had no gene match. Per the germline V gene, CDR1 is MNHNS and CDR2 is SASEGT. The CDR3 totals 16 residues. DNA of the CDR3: TGTGCCAGCAGTGAAGTCGGGCTAGCGGGTACCTACGAGCAGTACTTC. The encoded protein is CASSEVGLAGTYEQYF.

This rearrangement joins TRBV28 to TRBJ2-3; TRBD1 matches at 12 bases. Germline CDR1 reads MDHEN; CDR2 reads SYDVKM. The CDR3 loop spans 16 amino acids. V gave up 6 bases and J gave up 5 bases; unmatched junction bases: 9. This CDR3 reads CASSPRDRGRGDTQYF. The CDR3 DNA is TGTGCCAGCAGCCCTAGGGACAGGGGGCGCGGAGATACGCAGTATTTT.

CDR3 bases: TGTGCCAGCAGCTCGACAGGGGAGCAGTACTTC. This sequence encodes CASSSTGEQYF. The V and J genes are TRBV5-6 and TRBJ2-7; 7 nucleotides match TRBD1. From germline, CDR1 is SGHDT and CDR2 YYEEEE. J gave up 7 bases and V 3 bases, and 1 base lay outside the gene matches. This CDR3 contains 11 residues.

The DNA of the CDR3 is TGTGCCAGCAGCGCGTTAGCGGGAGGTTACAATGAGCAGTTCTTC. It is translated as CASSALAGGYNEQFF. This chain connects TRBV5-4 to TRBJ2-1; 10 positions match TRBD2. The CDR3 is 15 residues long. Germline V gives CDR1 SGHNT, CDR2 YYREEE (reference sequence). V lost 4 bases and J lost 4; bases outside the gene matches: 5.

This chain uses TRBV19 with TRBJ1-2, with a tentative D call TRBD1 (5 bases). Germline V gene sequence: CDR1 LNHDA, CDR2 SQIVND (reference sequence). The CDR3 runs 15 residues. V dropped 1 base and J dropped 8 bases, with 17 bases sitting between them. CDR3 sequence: CASSIGGAAGYGYTF. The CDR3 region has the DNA TGTGCCAGTAGTATAGGTGGGGCCGCAGGGTACGGCTACACCTTC.

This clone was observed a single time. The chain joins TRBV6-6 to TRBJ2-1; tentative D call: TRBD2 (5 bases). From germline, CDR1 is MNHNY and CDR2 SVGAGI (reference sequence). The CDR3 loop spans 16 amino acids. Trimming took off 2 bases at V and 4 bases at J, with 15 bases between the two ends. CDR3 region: CASSYRRTGNYNEQFF. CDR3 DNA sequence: TGTGCCAGCAGTTACCGGAGGACGGGAAATTACAATGAGCAGTTCTTC.

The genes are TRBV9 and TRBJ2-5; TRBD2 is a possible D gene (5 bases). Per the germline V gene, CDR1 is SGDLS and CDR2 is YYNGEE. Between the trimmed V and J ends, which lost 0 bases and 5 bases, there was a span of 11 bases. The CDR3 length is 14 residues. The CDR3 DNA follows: TGTGCCAGCAGCGTAGGGGGAGTCGGGGAGACCCAGTACTTC. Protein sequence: CASSVGGVGETQYF.

DNA of the CDR3: TGTGCCAGCAGTGAAAGGCGTCCCAGGGCGAACACCGGGGAGCTGTTTTTT. It encodes CASSERRPRANTGELFF. This sequence joins TRBV2 and TRBJ2-2, with D possibly matching TRBD1 (5 bases). The CDR3 runs to 17 residues. The V gene's germline CDR1 is SNHLY and CDR2 FYNNEI. Trimming stripped 2 bases from V and 0 bases from J, with 13 bases between.

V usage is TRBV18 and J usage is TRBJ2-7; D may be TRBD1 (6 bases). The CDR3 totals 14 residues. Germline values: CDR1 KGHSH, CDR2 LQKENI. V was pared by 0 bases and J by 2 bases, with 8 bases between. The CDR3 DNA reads TGTGCCAGCTCACCACCAGGGGGTGCCTACGAGCAGTACTTC. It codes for CASSPPGGAYEQYF.

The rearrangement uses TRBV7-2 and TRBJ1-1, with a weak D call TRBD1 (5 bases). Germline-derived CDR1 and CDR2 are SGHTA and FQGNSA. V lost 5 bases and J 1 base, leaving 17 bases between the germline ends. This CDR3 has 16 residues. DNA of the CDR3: TGTGCCAGCAGCCCTTGGGGGGAGAGGACGAACACTGAAGCTTTCTTT. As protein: CASSPWGERTNTEAFF. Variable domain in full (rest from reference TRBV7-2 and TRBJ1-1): GAGVSQSPSNKVTEKGKDVELRCDPISGHTALYWYRQSLGQGLEFLIYFQGNSAPDKSGLPSDRFSAERTGGSVSTLTIQRTQQEDSAVYLCASSPWGERTNTEAFFGQGTRLTVV.

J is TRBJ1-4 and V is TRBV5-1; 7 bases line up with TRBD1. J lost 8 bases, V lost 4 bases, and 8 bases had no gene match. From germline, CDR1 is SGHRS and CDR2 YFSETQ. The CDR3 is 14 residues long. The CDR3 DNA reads TGCGCCAGCAGCGCGGACAGGACGGGAGAAAAACTGTTTTTT. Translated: CASSADRTGEKLFF. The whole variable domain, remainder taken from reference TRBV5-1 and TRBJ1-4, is KAGVTQTPRYLIKTRGQQVTLSCSPISGHRSVSWYQQTPGQGLQFLFEYFSETQRNKGNFPGRFSGRQFSNSRSEMNVSTLELGDSALYLCASSADRTGEKLFFGSGTQLSVL.

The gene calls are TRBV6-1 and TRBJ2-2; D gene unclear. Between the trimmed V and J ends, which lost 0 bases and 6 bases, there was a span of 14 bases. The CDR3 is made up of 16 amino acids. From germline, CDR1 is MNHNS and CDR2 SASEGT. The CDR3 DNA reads TGTGCCAGCAGTGAAGCTCGGAGTTTCCGGGCCGGGGAGCTGTTTTTT. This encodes CASSEARSFRAGELFF.

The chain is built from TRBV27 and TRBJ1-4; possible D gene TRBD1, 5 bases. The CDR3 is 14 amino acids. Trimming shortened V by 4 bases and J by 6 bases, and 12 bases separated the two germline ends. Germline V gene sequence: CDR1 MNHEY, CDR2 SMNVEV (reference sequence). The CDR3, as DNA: TGTGCCAGCAGTTCCCGGACGGGGGATGAAAAACTGTTTTTT. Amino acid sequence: CASSSRTGDEKLFF.

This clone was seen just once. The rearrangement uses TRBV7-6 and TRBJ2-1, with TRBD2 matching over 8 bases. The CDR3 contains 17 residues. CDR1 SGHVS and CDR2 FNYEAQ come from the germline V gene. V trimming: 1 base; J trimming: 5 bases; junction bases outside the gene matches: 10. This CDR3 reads CASSLEAGLVVNNEQFF. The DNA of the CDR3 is TGTGCCAGCAGCTTAGAGGCGGGACTAGTCGTTAACAATGAGCAGTTCTTC.

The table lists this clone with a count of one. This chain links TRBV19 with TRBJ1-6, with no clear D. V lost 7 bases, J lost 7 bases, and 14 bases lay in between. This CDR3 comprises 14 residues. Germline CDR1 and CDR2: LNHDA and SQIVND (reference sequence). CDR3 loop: CASTPDFRNSPLHF. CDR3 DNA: TGTGCCAGTACCCCCGACTTCCGGAATTCACCCCTCCACTTT.

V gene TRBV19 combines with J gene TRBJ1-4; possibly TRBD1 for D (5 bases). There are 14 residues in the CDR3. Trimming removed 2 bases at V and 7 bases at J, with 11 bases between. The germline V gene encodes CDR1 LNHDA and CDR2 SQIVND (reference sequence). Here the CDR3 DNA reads TGTGCCAGTAGTATAAGGGACTACGGTGAAAAACTGTTTTTT. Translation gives CASSIRDYGEKLFF.

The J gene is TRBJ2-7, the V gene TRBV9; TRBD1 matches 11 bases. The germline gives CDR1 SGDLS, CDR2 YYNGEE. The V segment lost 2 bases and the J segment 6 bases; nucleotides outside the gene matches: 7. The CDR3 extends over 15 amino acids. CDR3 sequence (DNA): TGTGCCAGCAGCGTCTCCGGGACAGGGGGTAGCGAGCAGTACTTC. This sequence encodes CASSVSGTGGSEQYF.

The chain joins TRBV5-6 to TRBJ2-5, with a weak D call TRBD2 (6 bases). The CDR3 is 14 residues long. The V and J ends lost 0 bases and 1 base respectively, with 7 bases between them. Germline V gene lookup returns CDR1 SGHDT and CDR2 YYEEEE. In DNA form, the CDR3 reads TGTGCCAGCAGCTTGGGCGGGATCCAAGAGACCCAGTACTTC. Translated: CASSLGGIQETQYF.

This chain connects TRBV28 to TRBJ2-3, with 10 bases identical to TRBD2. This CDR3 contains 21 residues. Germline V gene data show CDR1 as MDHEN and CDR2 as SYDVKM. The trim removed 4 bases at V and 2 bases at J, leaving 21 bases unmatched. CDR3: CASSSLLAGGPGDRVTDTQYF. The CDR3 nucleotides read TGTGCCAGCAGTTCACTCTTAGCGGGAGGACCGGGCGATCGGGTCACAGATACGCAGTATTTT. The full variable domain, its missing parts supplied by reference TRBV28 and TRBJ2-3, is DVKVTQSSRYLVKRTGEKVFLECVQDMDHENMFWYRQDPGLGLRLIYFSYDVKMKEKGDIPEGYSVSREKKERFSLILESASTNQTSMYLCASSSLLAGGPGDRVTDTQYFGPGTRLTVL.

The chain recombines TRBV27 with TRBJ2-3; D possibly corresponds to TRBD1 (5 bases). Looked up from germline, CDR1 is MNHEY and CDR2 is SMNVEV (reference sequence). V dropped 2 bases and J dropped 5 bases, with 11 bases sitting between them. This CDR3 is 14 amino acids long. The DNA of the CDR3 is TGTGCCAGCAGTTTAAGGGGCCGGATAGATACGCAGTATTTT. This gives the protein CASSLRGRIDTQYF.

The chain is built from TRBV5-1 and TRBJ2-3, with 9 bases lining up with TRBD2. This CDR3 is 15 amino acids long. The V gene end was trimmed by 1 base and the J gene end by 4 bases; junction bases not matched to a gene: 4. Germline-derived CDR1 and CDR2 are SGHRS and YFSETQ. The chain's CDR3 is CASSLSSGSSDTQYF. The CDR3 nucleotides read TGCGCCAGCAGCTTGAGTAGCGGGAGCTCAGATACGCAGTATTTT.

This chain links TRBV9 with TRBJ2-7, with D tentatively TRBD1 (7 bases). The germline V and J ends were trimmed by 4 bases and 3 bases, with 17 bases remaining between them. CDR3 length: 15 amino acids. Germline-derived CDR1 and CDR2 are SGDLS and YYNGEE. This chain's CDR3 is CASSLAGGMIYEQYF. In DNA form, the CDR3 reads TGTGCCAGCAGCCTAGCAGGGGGGATGATCTACGAGCAGTACTTC.

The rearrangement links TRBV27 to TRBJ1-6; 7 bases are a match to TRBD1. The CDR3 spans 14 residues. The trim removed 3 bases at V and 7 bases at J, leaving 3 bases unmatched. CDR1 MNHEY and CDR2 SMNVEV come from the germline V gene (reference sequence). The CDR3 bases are TGTGCCAGCAGTTTCGCCAGGGGGAATTCACCCCTCCACTTT. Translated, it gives CASSFARGNSPLHF.

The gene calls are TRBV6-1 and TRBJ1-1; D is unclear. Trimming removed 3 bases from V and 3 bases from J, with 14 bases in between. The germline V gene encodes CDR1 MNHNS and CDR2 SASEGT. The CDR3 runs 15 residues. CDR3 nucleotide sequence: TGTGCCAGCAGTGAGACGGTCCTCGCGGACACTGAAGCTTTCTTT. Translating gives CASSETVLADTEAFF.

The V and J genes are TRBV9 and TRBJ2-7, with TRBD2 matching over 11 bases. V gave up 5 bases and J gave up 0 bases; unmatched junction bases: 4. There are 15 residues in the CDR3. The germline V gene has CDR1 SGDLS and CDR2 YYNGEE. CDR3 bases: TGTGCCAGCAGTGGGACTAGCGGTGCCTCCTACGAGCAGTACTTC. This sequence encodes CASSGTSGASYEQYF.

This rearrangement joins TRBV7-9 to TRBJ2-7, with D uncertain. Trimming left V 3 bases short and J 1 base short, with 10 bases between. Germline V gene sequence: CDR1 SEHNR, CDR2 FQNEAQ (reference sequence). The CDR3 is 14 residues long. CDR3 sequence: CASSFGGTSYEQYF. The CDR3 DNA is TGTGCCAGCAGCTTCGGCGGTACTTCCTACGAGCAGTACTTC. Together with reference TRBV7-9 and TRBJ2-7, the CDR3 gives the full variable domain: DTGVSQNPRHKITKRGQNVTFRCDPISEHNRLYWYRQTLGQGPEFLTYFQNEAQLEKSRLLSDRFSAERPKGSFSTLEIQRTEQGDSAMYLCASSFGGTSYEQYFGPGTRLTVT.

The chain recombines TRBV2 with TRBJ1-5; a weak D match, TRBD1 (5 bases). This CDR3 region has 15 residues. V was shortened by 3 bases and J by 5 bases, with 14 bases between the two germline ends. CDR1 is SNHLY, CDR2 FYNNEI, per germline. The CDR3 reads CASSDPTGRDQPQHF. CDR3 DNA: TGTGCCAGCAGTGACCCTACAGGTAGGGATCAGCCCCAGCATTTT. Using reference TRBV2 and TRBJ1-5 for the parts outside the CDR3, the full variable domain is EPEVTQTPSHQVTQMGQEVILRCVPISNHLYFYWYRQILGQKVEFLVSFYNNEISEKSEIFDDQFSVERPDGSNFTLKIRSTKLEDSAMYFCASSDPTGRDQPQHFGDGTRLSIL.

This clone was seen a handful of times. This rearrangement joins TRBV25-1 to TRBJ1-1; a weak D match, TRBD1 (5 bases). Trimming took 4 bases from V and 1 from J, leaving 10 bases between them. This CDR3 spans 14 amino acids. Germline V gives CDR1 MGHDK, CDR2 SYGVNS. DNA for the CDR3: TGTGCCAGCAGTGGCGGGGGGACGAACACTGAAGCTTTCTTT. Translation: CASSGGGTNTEAFF.